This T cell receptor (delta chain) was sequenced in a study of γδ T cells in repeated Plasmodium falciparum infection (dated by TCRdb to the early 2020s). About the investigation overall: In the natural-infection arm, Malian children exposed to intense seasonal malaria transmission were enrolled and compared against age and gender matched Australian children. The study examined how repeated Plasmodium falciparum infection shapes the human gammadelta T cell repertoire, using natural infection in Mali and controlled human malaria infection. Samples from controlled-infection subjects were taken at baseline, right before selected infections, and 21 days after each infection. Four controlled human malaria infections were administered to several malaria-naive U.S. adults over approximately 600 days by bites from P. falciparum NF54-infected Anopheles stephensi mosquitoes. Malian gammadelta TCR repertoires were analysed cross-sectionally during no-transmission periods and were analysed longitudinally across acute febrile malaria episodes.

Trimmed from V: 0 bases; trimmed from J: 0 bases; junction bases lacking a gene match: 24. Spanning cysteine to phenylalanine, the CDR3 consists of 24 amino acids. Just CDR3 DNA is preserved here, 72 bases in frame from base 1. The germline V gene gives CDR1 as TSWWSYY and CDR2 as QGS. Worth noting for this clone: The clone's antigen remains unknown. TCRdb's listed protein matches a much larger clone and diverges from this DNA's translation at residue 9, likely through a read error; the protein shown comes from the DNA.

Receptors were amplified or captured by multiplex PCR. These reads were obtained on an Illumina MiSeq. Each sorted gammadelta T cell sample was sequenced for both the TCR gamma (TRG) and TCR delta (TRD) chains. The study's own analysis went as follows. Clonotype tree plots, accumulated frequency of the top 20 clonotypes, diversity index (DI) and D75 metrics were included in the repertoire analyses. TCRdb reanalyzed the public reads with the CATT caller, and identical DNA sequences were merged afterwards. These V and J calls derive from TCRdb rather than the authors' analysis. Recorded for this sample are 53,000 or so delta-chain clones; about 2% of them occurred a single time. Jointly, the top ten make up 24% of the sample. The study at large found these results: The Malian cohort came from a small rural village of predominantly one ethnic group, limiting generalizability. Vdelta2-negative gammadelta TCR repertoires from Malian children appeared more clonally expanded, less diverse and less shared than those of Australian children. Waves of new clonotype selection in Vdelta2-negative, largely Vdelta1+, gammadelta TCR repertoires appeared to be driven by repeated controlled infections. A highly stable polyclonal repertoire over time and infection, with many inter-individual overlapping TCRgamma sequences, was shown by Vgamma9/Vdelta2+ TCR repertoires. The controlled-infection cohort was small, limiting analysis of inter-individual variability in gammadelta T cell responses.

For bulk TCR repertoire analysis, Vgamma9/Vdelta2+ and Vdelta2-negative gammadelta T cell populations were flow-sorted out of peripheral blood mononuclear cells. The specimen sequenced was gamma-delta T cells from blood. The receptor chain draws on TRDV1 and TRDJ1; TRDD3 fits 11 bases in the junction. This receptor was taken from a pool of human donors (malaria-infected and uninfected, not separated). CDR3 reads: CALGELNLVITSYWGIFYTDKLIF. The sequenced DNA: TGTGCTCTTGGGGAACTTAATTTGGTAATTACTTCATACTGGGGGATATTCTACACCGATAAACTCATCTTT.